A selection of T cell receptor beta chains follows, all from one sample in a study of cytomegalovirus exposure and HLA in healthy donors. Clones were sequenced by immunoSEQ multiplex PCR, and TCRdb holds only the in-frame ones, with some missing. The profile shows roughly 150,000 clones, around 90% of them singletons. What was sequenced was PBMCs. All receptors come from a woman aged 18-35 years in good health and CMV-seropositive. Both conserved end residues are part of each CDR3. A D gene is named only where the DNA matches it firmly. Only some rows state a clone size, as once, few, many or a class for expanded clones.

d_call: TRBD1
j_call: TRBJ2-7
clone_size: NA
v_call: TRBV18
cdr3_nt: TGTGCCAGCTCACCACCGAACAGGGGGGCGAGCGAGCAGTACTTC
cdr3_aa: CASSPPNRGASEQYF

d_call: TRBD2
j_call: TRBJ2-7
clone_size: NA
v_call: TRBV28
cdr3_nt: TGTGCCAGCGTAGCGGGAGGGCCGTCCTACGAGCAGTACTTC
cdr3_aa: CASVAGGPSYEQYF

d_call: NA
j_call: TRBJ2-1
clone_size: few
v_call: TRBV5-1
cdr3_nt: TGCGCCAGCAGCCTGGCTTCCCGGGGTAAGGATTACAATGAGCAGTTCTTC
cdr3_aa: CASSLASRGKDYNEQFF

d_call: TRBD1
j_call: TRBJ1-2
clone_size: NA
v_call: TRBV19
cdr3_nt: TGTGCCAGTAGTCCCAGGACAGGGACTTCTTATGGCTACACCTTC
cdr3_aa: CASSPRTGTSYGYTF

d_call: NA
j_call: TRBJ2-7
clone_size: NA
v_call: TRBV5-1
cdr3_nt: TGCGCCAGCAGCTTGGGTGGGGGCCAGGGATTGTACGGCTACGAGCAGTACTTC
cdr3_aa: CASSLGGGQGLYGYEQYF

d_call: NA
j_call: TRBJ1-1
clone_size: NA
v_call: TRBV6-6
cdr3_nt: TGTGCCAGCAGTTACCCGGAGAGAGGGAACACTGAAGCTTTCTTT
cdr3_aa: CASSYPERGNTEAFF

d_call: NA
j_call: TRBJ2-5
clone_size: NA
v_call: TRBV30
cdr3_nt: TGTGCCTGGAGGGGGGTCAGGGGTTCCCAAGAGACCCAGTACTTC
cdr3_aa: CAWRGVRGSQETQYF

d_call: TRBD1
j_call: TRBJ1-3
clone_size: once
v_call: TRBV10-3
cdr3_nt: TGTGCCATCAGTGAGACGACAGGGGGCGGAAACACCATATATTTT
cdr3_aa: CAISETTGGGNTIYF

d_call: NA
j_call: TRBJ1-1
clone_size: NA
v_call: TRBV28
cdr3_nt: TGTGCCAGCAGTTTTAGTGTTTTCGTCAACACTGAAGCTTTCTTT
cdr3_aa: CASSFSVFVNTEAFF

d_call: TRBD1
j_call: TRBJ1-5
clone_size: NA
v_call: TRBV19
cdr3_nt: TGTGCCAGTGTACTAGGACAGGGCAATCAGCCCCAGCATTTT
cdr3_aa: CASVLGQGNQPQHF

d_call: TRBD1
j_call: TRBJ1-2
clone_size: NA
v_call: TRBV2
cdr3_nt: TGTGCCGGGGGGACAGAAGGAGGCTACACCTTC
cdr3_aa: CAGGTEGGYTF

d_call: TRBD1
j_call: TRBJ2-7
clone_size: NA
v_call: TRBV7-3
cdr3_nt: TGTGCCAGCAGCTCCAGGGGGCAGGGGGACGAGCAGTACTTC
cdr3_aa: CASSSRGQGDEQYF

d_call: TRBD1
j_call: TRBJ1-1
clone_size: NA
v_call: TRBV18
cdr3_nt: TGTGCCAGCTCACCACAACAGGGGGGAACTGAAGCTTTCTTT
cdr3_aa: CASSPQQGGTEAFF

d_call: NA
j_call: TRBJ2-1
clone_size: NA
v_call: TRBV15
cdr3_nt: TGTGCCACCAGCCCAAGAGGACTAGACAGGTCCTACAATGAGCAGTTCTTC
cdr3_aa: CATSPRGLDRSYNEQFF

d_call: TRBD2
j_call: TRBJ2-7
clone_size: NA
v_call: TRBV19
cdr3_nt: TGTGCCAGTAGTATAGAGCCTAGCGGGAGTCGCCCGCAGTACTTC
cdr3_aa: CASSIEPSGSRPQYF

d_call: NA
j_call: TRBJ1-2
clone_size: NA
v_call: TRBV11-3
cdr3_nt: TGTGCCAGCAGCTCCTACACAGGCGGCTACACCTTC
cdr3_aa: CASSSYTGGYTF

d_call: TRBD2
j_call: TRBJ2-1
clone_size: NA
v_call: TRBV15
cdr3_nt: TGTGCCACCAGCAGGTCTAGCGGGAGTGATTCTGAGCAGTTCTTC
cdr3_aa: CATSRSSGSDSEQFF

d_call: NA
j_call: TRBJ2-1
clone_size: NA
v_call: TRBV7-9
cdr3_nt: TGTGCCAGCAGCTTACTTACACCGACCTACAATGAGCAGTTCTTC
cdr3_aa: CASSLLTPTYNEQFF

d_call: TRBD2
j_call: TRBJ2-2
clone_size: NA
v_call: TRBV7-9
cdr3_nt: TGTGCCAGCAGCTGGGGGAGGGCCGCCGGGGAGCTGTTTTTT
cdr3_aa: CASSWGRAAGELFF

d_call: NA
j_call: TRBJ1-2
clone_size: NA
v_call: TRBV10-3
cdr3_nt: TGTGCCATCAGTGACGGACTAGCTAACTATGGCTACACCTTC
cdr3_aa: CAISDGLANYGYTF